This TCR beta chain was identified in a study of T cells in Graves' hyperthyroidism and ophthalmopathy. Germline V gene data show CDR1 as SNHLY and CDR2 as FYNNEI. The CDR3 has 14 amino acids. Trimming stripped 4 bases from V and 4 bases from J, with 13 bases between. Amplified TCR beta CDR3 regions came from RNA transcripts. The study used the HTBI primer set for a first-round RT-PCR of the TCR CDR3. MiXCR, applied by TCRdb to the multiplex PCR reads, yields one record per CDR3 protein. This sample has 250,000 to 400,000 distinct CDR3 sequences; around 13% occur once, and the top ten carry 34%. This clonotype has ten or more counts. The cohort's ophthalmopathy patients, a group with duration under 3 months, had a Clinical Activity Score of at least 3 and a NOSPECS grade of at least 4.

This receptor was taken from a middle-aged woman with Graves' ophthalmopathy. The sample taken for sequencing was blood. The chain links TRBV2 to TRBJ1-1, with a tentative D call TRBD1 (5 bases). The DNA for the CDR3 is TGTGCCAGCAGTGTTGGCAGGGTGGTCACTGAAGCTTTCTTT. It is translated as CASSVGRVVTEAFF.